This is a list of T cell receptor beta chains from one sample in a study of glioma-infiltrating T cells. TCRdb re-derived calls from the multiplex PCR reads in MiXCR, one entry per CDR3 protein. The table shows roughly 120,000 distinct CDR3 sequences, with roughly 23% occurring only once. Sequenced: glioma tissue, nonneoplastic brain tissue, or PBMCs (not recorded which). Every receptor here comes from a human donor with low-grade glioma or glioblastoma, undergoing nonglioma brain surgery, or in good health (not recorded which). The CDR3 runs from the conserved cysteine through the conserved F or W. D genes are given only for firm matches. The size field is filled for only some rows; it gives once, few, many or a size class.

CDR3aa	CDR3nt	d_gene	abundance	v_gene	j_gene
CASRPGQGRETQYF	TGTGCCAGCAGACCGGGACAGGGGCGGGAGACCCAGTACTTC	TRBD1	-	TRBV27	TRBJ2-5
CASSSWDRVANEQYF	TGTGCCAGCAGTTCCTGGGACAGGGTGGCAAACGAGCAGTACTTC	TRBD1	many	TRBV12-3/TRBV12-4	TRBJ2-7
CSARDGPSGSEQFF	TGCAGTGCTAGAGATGGGCCTAGCGGGAGTGAGCAGTTCTTC	TRBD2	many	TRBV20-1	TRBJ2-1
CAISEYPGQSVTGANVLTF	TGTGCCATCAGTGAGTACCCTGGACAGTCGGTAACTGGGGCCAACGTCCTGACTTTC	-	-	TRBV10-3	TRBJ2-6
CSVVLVQAQETQYF	TGCAGCGTTGTCCTCGTACAGGCCCAAGAGACCCAGTACTTC	-	once	TRBV29-1	TRBJ2-5
CASGLDTGDTDTQYF	TGTGCCAGCGGCTTGGATACAGGGGACACAGATACGCAGTATTTT	TRBD1	few	TRBV5-5	TRBJ2-3
CVSSQLETQYF	TGCGTCAGCAGCCAGTTGGAGACCCAGTACTTC	-	few	TRBV4-1	TRBJ2-5
CATSGAGTIYSGNTIYF	TGTGCCACCAGCGGAGCCGGGACAATTTACTCTGGAAACACCATATATTTT	-	many	TRBV15	TRBJ1-3
CASSLGGGSAGQDTQYF	TGTGCCAGCAGCTTAGGGGGCGGGAGCGCTGGGCAAGATACGCAGTATTTT	TRBD2	many	TRBV7-2	TRBJ2-3
CASSFSKAGFYTGELFF	TGTGCCAGCAGCTTTTCAAAAGCGGGATTCTACACCGGGGAGCTGTTTTTT	TRBD2	many	TRBV11-2	TRBJ2-2
CASRVTGSTEAFF	TGTGCCAGTAGGGTGACAGGGTCCACTGAAGCTTTCTTT	TRBD1	many	TRBV19	TRBJ1-1
CAISEGQGDGELFF	TGTGCCATCAGTGAGGGACAGGGGGACGGGGAGCTGTTTTTT	TRBD1	many	TRBV10-3	TRBJ2-2
CASSPGQVRFDEQYF	TGTGCCAGCAGCCCCGGACAGGTCAGGTTCGACGAGCAGTACTTC	TRBD1	-	TRBV12-3/TRBV12-4	TRBJ2-7
CARGQGYEQYF	TGTGCCCGGGGACAAGGGTACGAGCAGTACTTC	-	-	TRBV30	TRBJ2-7
CASSPMTHGANEQYF	TGTGCCAGCAGCCCCATGACTCATGGGGCTAACGAGCAGTACTTC	-	many	TRBV7-2	TRBJ2-7
CASSLWVGSSYEQYF	TGTGCCAGCAGCTTATGGGTCGGGAGCTCCTACGAGCAGTACTTC	-	many	TRBV7-3	TRBJ2-7
CASSSDRGSYGYTF	TGTGCCAGCAGCTCCGACAGGGGGTCCTATGGCTACACCTTC	TRBD1	many	TRBV7-2	TRBJ1-2
CASGGRVQETQYF	TGTGCCAGTGGTGGACGCGTCCAAGAGACCCAGTACTTC	-	many	TRBV19	TRBJ2-5
CASSLRTSGTNNEQFF	TGTGCCAGCAGCTTAAGGACTAGCGGGACAAACAATGAGCAGTTCTTC	TRBD2	many	TRBV7-9	TRBJ2-1
CASSPGLAGSSYEQYF	TGTGCCAGCTCACCAGGACTAGCGGGAAGCTCCTACGAGCAGTACTTC	TRBD2	many	TRBV18	TRBJ2-7
CASSQDPTGTQRGIEQFF	TGTGCCAGCAGCCAAGATCCTACAGGGACCCAAAGGGGCATAGAGCAGTTCTTC	-	-	TRBV14	TRBJ2-1
CATSRGRDGGNEQFF	TGTGCCACCAGCCGCGGTAGGGACGGAGGCAATGAGCAGTTCTTC	-	many	TRBV15	TRBJ2-1
CASRMGGRTGELFF	TGCGCCAGCAGAATGGGAGGGCGCACCGGGGAGCTGTTTTTT	TRBD2	few	TRBV4-3	TRBJ2-2
CASRGQVNCYEQYF	TGTGCCAGCCGTGGACAGGTAAACTGCTACGAGCAGTACTTC	TRBD1	-	TRBV5-4	TRBJ2-7
CASSIIEPYEQYF	TGTGCCAGCAGCATAATAGAGCCATACGAGCAGTACTTC	-	many	TRBV28	TRBJ2-7
CASSEASRTGTDTQYF	TGTGCCAGCAGTGAAGCATCTAGGACGGGGACAGATACGCAGTATTTT	-	many	TRBV25-1	TRBJ2-3
CASSLLSGSAYNEQFF	TGTGCCAGCAGCTTACTCAGCGGGAGTGCCTACAATGAGCAGTTCTTC	TRBD2	-	TRBV11-1	TRBJ2-1
CASSLDVGLGYEQYF	TGTGCCAGCAGCCTGGACGTGGGACTAGGCTACGAGCAGTACTTC	TRBD2	many	TRBV7-8	TRBJ2-7
CSGLAGSSDTQYF	TGCAGCGGATTAGCGGGATCCTCCGATACGCAGTATTTT	TRBD2	many	TRBV29-1	TRBJ2-3
CASSQETSSGEQFF	TGTGCCAGCAGCCAAGAGACTAGCTCTGGCGAGCAGTTCTTC	TRBD2	many	TRBV3-1	TRBJ2-1
CASSLSQGPLYEQYF	TGTGCCAGCAGTTTATCCCAGGGGCCACTCTACGAGCAGTACTTC	-	many	TRBV27	TRBJ2-7
CSAPTPNTEAFF	TGCAGTGCCCCCACGCCGAACACTGAAGCTTTCTTT	-	many	TRBV20-1	TRBJ1-1
CASSERQRTEAFF	TGTGCCAGCAGTGAAAGACAGCGTACTGAAGCTTTCTTT	-	many	TRBV25-1	TRBJ1-1
CASSSTSWVGGYTF	TGTGCCAGCAGCTCAACCTCATGGGTCGGTGGCTACACCTTC	-	-	TRBV7-2	TRBJ1-2
CASSPRGGSTEAFF	TGTGCCAGCAGTCCCCGAGGGGGGAGCACTGAAGCTTTCTTT	-	many	TRBV27	TRBJ1-1
CASRPTGGNEQFF	TGTGCCAGCAGACCGACAGGGGGCAATGAGCAGTTCTTC	TRBD1	many	TRBV12-3/TRBV12-4	TRBJ2-1
CASSRDRGRTNYGYTF	TGTGCCAGCAGCCGGGACAGGGGGCGAACGAACTATGGCTACACCTTC	TRBD1	few	TRBV7-2	TRBJ1-2
CAYSGTSEYEQYF	TGTGCCTACAGCGGGACTAGCGAGTACGAGCAGTACTTC	TRBD2	many	TRBV7-9	TRBJ2-7
CRSREDTEAFF	TGCCGTTCCAGGGAGGACACTGAAGCTTTCTTT	-	once	TRBV20-1	TRBJ1-1
CASSFGREEKLFF	TGTGCCAGCAGCTTTGGCAGGGAGGAAAAACTGTTTTTT	-	-	TRBV7-9	TRBJ1-4
CASRATGRSNQPQHF	TGTGCCAGCAGAGCGACAGGGAGGTCTAATCAGCCCCAGCATTTT	TRBD1	many	TRBV6-1	TRBJ1-5
CASSLMGQSTGELFF	TGTGCCAGCAGCTTAATGGGGCAGTCGACCGGGGAGCTGTTTTTT	-	few	TRBV7-3	TRBJ2-2
CASSPGTVYEQYF	TGTGCCAGCAGTCCCGGGACAGTCTACGAGCAGTACTTC	TRBD1	many	TRBV27	TRBJ2-7
CSARDLRQGHEKLFF	TGCAGTGCTAGAGATCTGAGGCAGGGCCATGAAAAACTGTTTTTT	-	many	TRBV20-1	TRBJ1-4
CASSLVRAGSTDTQYF	TGTGCCAGCAGCTTGGTGCGGGCGGGAAGCACAGATACGCAGTATTTT	-	-	TRBV5-6	TRBJ2-3
CSAADRTSTDTQYF	TGCAGTGCGGCGGACAGGACTAGCACAGATACGCAGTATTTT	TRBD1	many	TRBV20-1	TRBJ2-3
CASSRGPPSGLNEQFF	TGTGCCAGCAGCCGCGGACCCCCGAGTGGACTCAATGAGCAGTTCTTC	-	-	TRBV7-3	TRBJ2-1
CASSEESAGETQYF	TGTGCCAGCAGTGAGGAATCAGCGGGAGAGACCCAGTACTTC	-	many	TRBV6-1	TRBJ2-5
CASSPQDQAFF	TGTGCCAGCTCACCACAGGATCAAGCTTTCTTT	-	-	TRBV18	TRBJ1-1